These 10 T cell receptor beta chains were all obtained from the same sample, sequenced in a study of blood T cell repertoires in COVID-19 (dated by TCRdb to the early 2020s). Libraries came from the immunoSEQ multiplex PCR assay. This is the immuneACCESS table as TCRdb keeps it, with only in-frame sequences that have V and J called. A part of the clones is gone; compared with another copy, unresolved V genes explain less than half, and the rest is unexplained. This sample has under 500,000 clones in its table, and 70% to 90% of those were observed once. In total, the top ten clones hold around 1.8% of the sample. The sequenced sample consisted of PBMCs or T cells enriched from blood (not recorded which). These receptors were obtained from a woman in her late teens or twenties with acute COVID-19.

The chain carries TRBV29-1 and TRBJ2-2; 9 bases fit TRBD2. Trimming cost V 5 bases and J 6 bases; bases outside gene matches: 7. The CDR3 covers 14 residues. In germline, CDR1 is SQVTM, CDR2 ANQGSEA. The CDR3 DNA reads TGCAGCGTTCCGGGACTAGCCGCGGCCGGGGAGCTGTTTTTT. This sequence encodes CSVPGLAAAGELFF.

The rearrangement joins TRBV29-1 to TRBJ2-1; 10 bases fit TRBD2. The germline CDR1 and CDR2 sequences are SQVTM and ANQGSEA. V lost 3 bases, J lost 7 bases, and 12 bases stayed unmatched. This CDR3 comprises 16 residues. The CDR3 region is CSVELVAGGSMNEQFF. In DNA, the CDR3 is TGCAGCGTTGAGTTAGTAGCGGGAGGTTCCATGAATGAGCAGTTCTTC.

The chain couples TRBV5-1 to TRBJ2-7; 8 bases are shared with TRBD2. V lost 5 bases to trimming and J lost 1 base; unmatched junction nucleotides: 5. This CDR3 spans 14 amino acids. Germline CDR1 SGHRS, CDR2 YFSETQ. CDR3 in amino acids: CASSSSGSSYEQYF. Written as DNA, the CDR3 is TGCGCCAGCAGTTCAAGCGGGAGTTCCTACGAGCAGTACTTC.

The rearrangement links TRBV4-1 to TRBJ2-7, with D perhaps TRBD1 (6 bases). The V gene lost 3 bases and the J gene lost 0 bases, with 12 bases spanning the gap. CDR1 and CDR2 (germline): MGHRA, YSYEKL. This CDR3 spans 15 amino acids. The CDR3 here is CASSHSQGSSYEQYF. The CDR3 nucleotides read TGCGCCAGCAGCCACTCACAGGGAAGCTCCTACGAGCAGTACTTC.

This clone has just a few counts. CDR3 nucleotides: TGTGCCAGCAGCCAAGAGGGGGCGAATTCACCCCTCCACTTT. This gives the protein CASSQEGANSPLHF. The V call is TRBV3-1 (or the pseudogene TRBV3-2), the J call TRBJ1-6, with a possible D match to TRBD1 (6 bases). In germline, CDR1 is LGHDT, CDR2 YNNKEL (reference sequence). The length of the CDR3 is 14 residues. V lost 0 bases and J lost 7, with 7 bases in between.

The rearrangement joins TRBV7-2 to TRBJ2-5; D call uncertain. Deletions cut 3 bases from V and 2 bases from J, with 10 bases between. CDR1 and CDR2 (germline): SGHTA, FQGNSA. The CDR3 is 14 residues long. The CDR3 is CASSFGANQETQYF. DNA for the CDR3: TGTGCCAGCAGCTTTGGAGCGAATCAAGAGACCCAGTACTTC.

The J gene is TRBJ2-7, the V gene TRBV5-4, with 9 positions matching TRBD1. Trimming cost V 0 bases and J 6 bases; bases outside gene matches: 7. The CDR3 runs to 15 residues. Germline loops: CDR1 SGHNT, CDR2 YYREEE (reference sequence). The DNA of the CDR3 is TGTGCCAGCAGCTTGGGTGGACAGGGGTTGGGCGAGCAGTACTTC. Translating gives CASSLGGQGLGEQYF. Drawing the rest from reference TRBV5-4 and TRBJ2-7, the complete variable domain is ETGVTQSPTHLIKTRGQQVTLRCSSQSGHNTVSWYQQALGQGPQFIFQYYREEENGRGNFPPRFSGLQFPNYSSELNVNALELDDSALYLCASSLGGQGLGEQYFGPGTRLTVT.

V gene TRBV6-1 combines with J gene TRBJ1-5, with 8 bases aligning to TRBD1. V was clipped by 2 bases and J by 1 base; unmatched bases: 10. Germline V gives CDR1 MNHNS, CDR2 SASEGT. The CDR3 has 18 amino acids. CDR3 sequence reads: CASSESAGGSRSNQPQHF. The CDR3 nucleotides read TGTGCCAGCAGTGAATCGGCAGGGGGCTCGAGAAGCAATCAGCCCCAGCATTTT.

This sequence joins TRBV6-2 or TRBV6-3 and TRBJ1-5; D gene ambiguous. CDR1 and CDR2 (germline): MNHEY, SVGEGT. V gave up 6 bases and J gave up 5 bases, with 20 bases separating them. CDR3 length: 16 amino acids. CDR3 amino acids: CASSPRGVGGDQPQHF. Here the CDR3 DNA reads TGTGCCAGCAGCCCTAGAGGTGTGGGTGGTGATCAGCCCCAGCATTTT.

The chain has TRBV4-1 and TRBJ2-5; 11 bases fit TRBD2. CDR1 and CDR2 (germline): MGHRA, YSYEKL. Losses at the gene ends were 4 bases for V and 5 bases for J; bases not matched to a gene: 9. CDR3 length equals 16 residues. The CDR3 loop is CASSPPGTSGKETQYF. The DNA of the CDR3 is TGCGCCAGCAGCCCACCCGGGACTAGCGGCAAGGAGACCCAGTACTTC.